This is a list of T cell receptor beta chains from one sample in a study of blood T cell repertoires in COVID-19. Profiling relied on immunoSEQ multiplex PCR, and the TCRdb table lists in-frame clones only, not all of them. The sample lists 75,000 to 100,000 clones; roughly 89% were seen once. Input material: peripheral blood. The receptors were sampled from a human donor in a cohort sampled during active COVID-19. The CDR3 runs from the conserved cysteine through the conserved F or W. D genes are given only for firm matches. The size entry is marked missing in some rows and otherwise reads once, few, many or a size class.

>NA|TRBJ1-2|NA|TRBV30
TGTGCCTGGCGGTGGGGCAGGGGTTTGGCTGGCTACACCTTC
CAWRWGRGLAGYTF
>TRBD1|TRBJ2-3|NA|TRBV6-5
TGTGCCAGCAGTTACGGACAGGGGGCGGTCGATACGCAGTATTTT
CASSYGQGAVDTQYF
>NA|TRBJ2-7|NA|TRBV6-5
TGTGCCAGCAGCGACACCGGTAGCGAGCAGTACTTC
CASSDTGSEQYF
>NA|TRBJ1-1|NA|TRBV28
TGTGCCAGCAGTCGCGGACAGATGAACACTGAAGCTTTCTTT
CASSRGQMNTEAFF
>NA|TRBJ2-7|NA|TRBV3-1/TRBV3-2
TGTGCCAGCAGCCGCCTCGGGGACGAGCAGTACTTC
CASSRLGDEQYF
>TRBD1|TRBJ1-1|NA|TRBV30
TGTGCCTGGTCCAGGGGGGTGAACACTGAAGCTTTCTTT
CAWSRGVNTEAFF
>NA|TRBJ2-1|NA|TRBV4-1
TGCGCCAGCAGCCAGAGCTCGGGAAATGAGCAGTTCTTC
CASSQSSGNEQFF
>TRBD2|TRBJ2-3|NA|TRBV11-2
TGTGCCAGCAGCTTAGTTGTTACTAGCGGGCCCACAGATACGCAGTATTTT
CASSLVVTSGPTDTQYF
>NA|TRBJ1-1|NA|TRBV25-1
TGTGCCAGCAGTGAATCTCCCCGCCAGTTGAACACTGAAGCTTTCTTT
CASSESPRQLNTEAFF
>NA|TRBJ2-5|NA|TRBV7-2
TGTGCCAGCAGCTTACCCACAGAAAATTCTTACTTC
CASSLPTENSYF
>NA|TRBJ2-7|NA|TRBV13
TGTGCCAGCAGCTCTGGTACTCGGACAGTGGCCTACGAGCAGTACTTC
CASSSGTRTVAYEQYF
>TRBD2|TRBJ2-5|NA|TRBV7-6
TGTGCCAGCAGCTTAGTGACTAGCGGAGAGACCCAGTACTTC
CASSLVTSGETQYF
>TRBD2|TRBJ2-2|NA|TRBV7-6
TGTGCCAGCAGCTTAGCCGCGGGACTAGCGGGGGGCGCCAACACCGGGGAGCTGTTTTTT
CASSLAAGLAGGANTGELFF
>TRBD1|TRBJ2-5|once|TRBV5-1
TGCGCCAGCAGCTCTACAGGGGATGGTCAAGAGACCCAGTACTTC
CASSSTGDGQETQYF
>TRBD1|TRBJ2-2|NA|TRBV19
TGTGCCAGTAGTCGGGACAGGGGGACCGGGGAGCTGTTTTTT
CASSRDRGTGELFF
>NA|TRBJ1-4|NA|TRBV6-1
TGTGCCAGCAGTGAAGAGGCCAGGGGCTGGGAAAAACTGTTTTTT
CASSEEARGWEKLFF
>NA|TRBJ2-3|NA|TRBV7-9
TGTGCCAGCAGCTCACGGAGGGGAGCTAGCACAGATACGCAGTATTTT
CASSSRRGASTDTQYF
>TRBD2|TRBJ2-1|NA|TRBV2
TGTGCCAGCAGCCGGAGAGCGGGGGGCCCCCCCAATGAGCAGTTCTTC
CASSRRAGGPPNEQFF
>TRBD2|TRBJ2-5|NA|TRBV6-6
TGTGCCAGCAGTTACGGGACTAGCGGGGGGGAAGAGACCCAGTACTTC
CASSYGTSGGEETQYF
>NA|TRBJ1-5|NA|TRBV4-1
TGCGCCAGCAGCCAGTTCCAGGGATATAGCAATCAGCCCCAGCATTTT
CASSQFQGYSNQPQHF
>NA|TRBJ2-1|NA|TRBV9
TGTGCCAGCAGCGTAGGCAGCGACCCGTTAGGGGTTGAGCAGTTCTTC
CASSVGSDPLGVEQFF
>NA|TRBJ1-2|NA|TRBV30
TGTGCCTGGAGTAGGGGGGGTAAATCTGGCTACACCTTC
CAWSRGGKSGYTF
>TRBD2|TRBJ2-3|NA|TRBV19
TGTGCCAGTAGTATGGTTAGCGGGAGCACAGATACGCAGTATTTT
CASSMVSGSTDTQYF
>TRBD1|TRBJ2-5|NA|TRBV9
TGTGCCAGCGCAGGGGGCTTTCAAGAGACCCAGTACTTC
CASAGGFQETQYF
>TRBD1|TRBJ1-2|NA|TRBV6-5
TGTGCCAGCCTCCCGGCTGGACAGGGGTACTATGGCTACACCTTC
CASLPAGQGYYGYTF
>NA|TRBJ1-4|few|TRBV9
TGTGCCAGCAGCGCCCCCACTGGGGGGGGCGTTGAAAAACTGTTTTTT
CASSAPTGGGVEKLFF
>TRBD1|TRBJ1-2|NA|TRBV6-1
TGTGCCAGCAGTGAAGGAGCCAAGGGGGCCTACTATGGCTACACCTTC
CASSEGAKGAYYGYTF
>NA|TRBJ1-2|NA|TRBV11-2
TGTGCCAGCAGCTTAGGAGGGGGTGGCTACACCTTC
CASSLGGGGYTF
>NA|TRBJ2-7|NA|TRBV3-1/TRBV3-2
TGTGCCAGCAGCCAAGTGGGGGCTCTCTCCGAGCAGTACTTC
CASSQVGALSEQYF
>NA|TRBJ2-1|NA|TRBV19
TGTGCCAGTAGTATAGATTGGTCGGGGGTAATCTACAATGAGCAGTTCTTC
CASSIDWSGVIYNEQFF
>NA|TRBJ2-1|NA|TRBV7-6
TGTGCCAGCAGCTGGGCTCGGGCGGGGGCGTCCTACAATGAGCAGTTCTTC
CASSWARAGASYNEQFF
>NA|TRBJ1-3|NA|TRBV7-3
TGTGCCAGCAGCTCTTCAGGATCCCCTGGAAACACCATATATTTT
CASSSSGSPGNTIYF
>NA|TRBJ2-5|NA|TRBV28
TGTGCCAGCCGTCGCCGAGGGGGCCAAGAGACCCAGTACTTC
CASRRRGGQETQYF
>NA|TRBJ1-1|NA|TRBV19
TGTGCCAGTAGTATAGATCACGTGGGCAGGGCGGTCACTGAAGCTTTCTTT
CASSIDHVGRAVTEAFF
>NA|TRBJ1-1|NA|TRBV2
TGTGCCAGCAGTGAAGCGGGGGGGTCGTGGAACACTGAAGCTTTCTTT
CASSEAGGSWNTEAFF
>TRBD2|TRBJ2-1|once|TRBV28
TGTGCCAGCAGCGGGGGACTAGCTGGCAATGAGCAGTTCTTC
CASSGGLAGNEQFF
>TRBD1|TRBJ1-5|NA|TRBV19
TGTGCCAGTAGTTACTGGGGGACAGGGGATCAGCCCCAGCATTTT
CASSYWGTGDQPQHF
>NA|TRBJ1-6|few|TRBV30
TGTGCCTGGAGTGAGGGACCGGGGGGTTCACCCCTCCACTTT
CAWSEGPGGSPLHF
>TRBD1|TRBJ2-7|NA|TRBV12-5
TGTGCTAGTGGTTTGGCCGGGACAGGAGGGTACGAGCAGTACTTC
CASGLAGTGGYEQYF
>NA|TRBJ1-1|NA|TRBV7-9
TGTGCCAGCAGCTTAGGACAGTTGAACACTGAAGCTTTCTTT
CASSLGQLNTEAFF
>NA|TRBJ2-5|NA|TRBV5-6
TGTGCCAGCAGCTTGTTTTCCGTAGCGTACCAAGAGACCCAGTACTTC
CASSLFSVAYQETQYF
>TRBD2|TRBJ2-3|NA|TRBV2
TGTGCCAGCAGTGACAGAGGCGGGGGGGCCTCGGCAGATACGCAGTATTTT
CASSDRGGGASADTQYF
>NA|TRBJ1-1|NA|TRBV2
TGTGCCAGCAGTCTCCTAGAGAACACTGAAGCTTTCTTT
CASSLLENTEAFF
>TRBD1|TRBJ1-2|NA|TRBV9
TGTGCCAGCAGCGTAGTTGGGACAGGGTTCTATGGCTACACCTTC
CASSVVGTGFYGYTF
>NA|TRBJ1-1|NA|TRBV6-5
TGTGCCAGCAGTTACCCGGGTGCTGAAGCTTTCTTT
CASSYPGAEAFF
>NA|TRBJ2-5|NA|TRBV5-4
TGTGCCAGCAGCCCAGGACTGCAAGAGACCCAGTACTTC
CASSPGLQETQYF
>TRBD2|TRBJ2-3|NA|TRBV9
TGTGCCAGCAGCGAAAACCCCTGGACTAGCGGGGGATCCACAGATACGCAGTATTTT
CASSENPWTSGGSTDTQYF
>TRBD2|TRBJ2-1|NA|TRBV2
TGTGCCAGCCAAGGGCGGGGGGGCAATGAGCAGTTCTTC
CASQGRGGNEQFF
>TRBD1|TRBJ2-7|few|TRBV14
TGTGCCAGCAGCCAAGCCGGGACAGGGGGCGCATCGTACTTC
CASSQAGTGGASYF
>NA|TRBJ2-1|NA|TRBV7-9
TGTGCCAGCAGCTTAAGGGACAAAGGGAATGAGCAGTTCTTC
CASSLRDKGNEQFF
>NA|TRBJ2-3|NA|TRBV19
TGTGCCAGTAGTTTCCGGGTCAAAGAGGAGCAGTATTTT
CASSFRVKEEQYF
>NA|TRBJ1-5|NA|TRBV5-8
TGTGCCAGCAGCTTGTCGACAGCACCATATAGCAATCAGCCCCAGCATTTT
CASSLSTAPYSNQPQHF
>TRBD2|TRBJ2-2|NA|TRBV9
TGTGCCAGCAGCGTAGTGATCAGCGGGGGGAACACCGGGGAGCTGTTTTTT
CASSVVISGGNTGELFF
>TRBD1|TRBJ1-2|NA|TRBV12-3/TRBV12-4
TGTGCCAGCAGTTCACAGGGGAACTATGGCTACACCTTC
CASSSQGNYGYTF
>TRBD1|TRBJ2-6|NA|TRBV30
TGTGCCTGGACCCGACAGGGATCGTATTCTGGGGCCAACGTCCTGACTTTC
CAWTRQGSYSGANVLTF